These T cell receptor beta chains were read from a single sample in a study of vaccination and CD4 T cells after COVID-19. Antigens for these TCRs are unknown. One entry per CDR3 protein, called by TCRdb with MiXCR from the PCR reads. The sample yields about 20,000 distinct CDR3 sequences, 35% to 50% seen once. Sequenced here: CD4+ T cells from blood, cultured in vitro, sampled after SARS-CoV-2 vaccination. The receptors were sampled from a human donor who had recovered from COVID-19. CDR3s include the opening cysteine and the closing phenylalanine or tryptophan. The D gene is left open where the match is weak. Only some rows state a clone size, as once, few, many or a class for expanded clones.

TRBV19	TRBJ1-5	few	TRBD1	TGTGCCAGTAGTACCCCAAGGGGGCCCTTTCAGCCCCAGCATTTT	CASSTPRGPFQPQHF
TRBV20-1	TRBJ1-1	-	TRBD1	TGCAGTGCTAGAGTCACAGGGGTGAACACTGAAGCTTTCTTT	CSARVTGVNTEAFF
TRBV27	TRBJ1-6	-	TRBD1	TGTGCCAGCAGGAACCAACAGGGGTCGTATAATTCACCCCTCCACTTT	CASRNQQGSYNSPLHF
TRBV2	TRBJ1-2	-	TRBD1	TGTGCCAGCAGCCAAAGCGGGACAGACTATGGCTACACCTTC	CASSQSGTDYGYTF
TRBV25-1	TRBJ2-2	few	-	TGTGCCAGCAGTGAACCGGGCCCCACCGGGGAGCTGTTTTTT	CASSEPGPTGELFF
TRBV6-1	TRBJ1-5	few	TRBD1	TGTGCCAGCAGTCACAGGGGGAGCAATCAGCCCCAGCATTTT	CASSHRGSNQPQHF
TRBV15	TRBJ1-1	few	TRBD1	TGTGCCACCAGGACGAGGGGGCGAACTGAAGCTTTCTTT	CATRTRGRTEAFF
TRBV29-1	TRBJ1-2	-	-	TGCAGCGTTCAGGACAGTAACTATGGCTACACCTTC	CSVQDSNYGYTF
TRBV6-5	TRBJ1-2	-	-	TGTGCCAGCAGTTACTCTGGGTTCGGAGCTGAGGGGGGCTACACCTTC	CASSYSGFGAEGGYTF
TRBV6-2/TRBV6-3	TRBJ1-5	-	-	TGTGCCAGCAGCCCAACGGCAGACGGTAATCGGCCCCAGCATTTT	CASSPTADGNRPQHF
TRBV7-2	TRBJ2-7	-	TRBD2	TGTGCCAGCAGCCCCCGGCTAGCGGGATTGAGAGAGCAGTACTTC	CASSPRLAGLREQYF
TRBV2	TRBJ2-1	few	-	TGTGCCAGCAGCTCAAGCCATGAGCAGTTCTTC	CASSSSHEQFF
TRBV11-3	TRBJ2-7	-	-	TGTGCCAGCAGCCGGGACGGATCCTACGAGCAGTACTTC	CASSRDGSYEQYF
TRBV9	TRBJ1-2	-	TRBD1	TGTGCCAGCAGCGCTCATTGGGACAGCGTTAGCTATGGCTACACCTTC	CASSAHWDSVSYGYTF
TRBV5-5	TRBJ1-6	-	-	TGTGCCAGCAGCGGAATTCGGTCTGGGGGACCTAATTCACCCCTCCACTTT	CASSGIRSGGPNSPLHF
TRBV11-2	TRBJ2-7	once	TRBD1	TGTGCCAGCAGCTTAGTCGGGACAGCAAGGTACGAGCAGTACTTC	CASSLVGTARYEQYF
TRBV20-1	TRBJ1-1	-	-	TGCAGTGCCCCCAATAGGACTCTGAACACTGAAGCTTTCTTT	CSAPNRTLNTEAFF
TRBV15	TRBJ2-6	-	-	TGTGCCACCAGCAGAGATGCGGCCAGGGTCCTAGATGGGGCCAACGTCCTGACTTTC	CATSRDAARVLDGANVLTF
TRBV21-1	TRBJ2-7	medium-sized	-	TGTGCCAGCAGCGCGAGTCCCGGGACTAGCGCCTACGAGCAGTACTTC	CASSASPGTSAYEQYF
TRBV6-2/TRBV6-3	TRBJ2-1	-	-	TGTGCCAGCTTACTGGAACGAGGGTACAATGAGCAGTTCTTC	CASLLERGYNEQFF
TRBV7-9	TRBJ1-2	few	TRBD1	TGTGCCAGCAGCAACGGACAGGGATCTAACTATGGCTACACCTTC	CASSNGQGSNYGYTF
TRBV12-3/TRBV12-4	TRBJ2-7	few	-	TGTGCCAGCAGTTTAAGGGAATCCTACGAGCAGTACTTC	CASSLRESYEQYF
TRBV6-1	TRBJ2-1	once	-	TGTGCCAGTCAACTTGGGCAGCAGTTCTTC	CASQLGQQFF
TRBV10-2	TRBJ1-5	few	-	TGCGCCAGCAGAGGAGGGAGCAATCAGCCCCAGCATTTT	CASRGGSNQPQHF
TRBV9	TRBJ1-2	-	TRBD1	TGTGCCAGCAGCGCAGGGACAGTCTCACCTTACTATGGCTACACCTTC	CASSAGTVSPYYGYTF
TRBV24-1	TRBJ1-2	-	-	TGTGCCACCAGTGACAGGCTAACTAACTATGGCTACACCTTC	CATSDRLTNYGYTF
TRBV10-3	TRBJ2-1	-	TRBD2	TGTGCCATCAGGGGGACTAGCGGTGATTACAATGAGCAGTTCTTC	CAIRGTSGDYNEQFF
TRBV6-5	TRBJ2-2	-	TRBD2	TGTGCCAGCAGTTACTCGATCGGTATAGCGGGGCCGAACACCGGGGAGCTGTTTTTT	CASSYSIGIAGPNTGELFF
TRBV11-2	TRBJ2-3	-	-	TGTGCCAGCAGCTCGCCGGGAGAGCTCACAGATACGCAGTATTTT	CASSSPGELTDTQYF
TRBV7-2	TRBJ2-4	few	-	TGTGCCAGCAGCTTAGAGGCTATCCAAAACATTCAGTACTTC	CASSLEAIQNIQYF
TRBV7-8	TRBJ1-5	few	-	TGTGCCAGCAGCTTAGTTGCAGGGGTCAATCAGCCCCAGCATTTT	CASSLVAGVNQPQHF
TRBV15	TRBJ2-2	-	-	TGTGCCACCAGCAGAGAGTCGGGGTACACCGGGGAGCTGTTTTTT	CATSRESGYTGELFF
TRBV28	TRBJ1-5	-	TRBD1	TGTGCCAGCAGAAGACAGGGGAGACAGCCCCAGCATTTT	CASRRQGRQPQHF
TRBV6-2/TRBV6-3	TRBJ2-7	-	TRBD1	TGTGCCAGCAGACCCCCGGGACAGGTCTCCTACGAGCAGTACTTC	CASRPPGQVSYEQYF
TRBV7-9	TRBJ2-6	-	TRBD2	TGTGCCAGCACACAAAGGCCGGGACTAGGGACCTCTGGGGCCAACGTCCTGACTTTC	CASTQRPGLGTSGANVLTF
TRBV27	TRBJ2-7	-	TRBD2	TGTGCCAGCAGTTTCCAGCGGGGTCCCAACGAGCAGTACTTC	CASSFQRGPNEQYF
TRBV29-1	TRBJ1-6	-	-	TGCAGCGTTCAGGAGGTAGGGGGTTCACCCCTCCACTTT	CSVQEVGGSPLHF
TRBV6-1	TRBJ2-6	-	-	TGTGCCAGCAGCCGAGTAAGCTCTGGGGCCAACGTCCTGACTTTC	CASSRVSSGANVLTF
TRBV6-1	TRBJ2-7	-	-	TGTGCCAGCCCCTCTGACAGTCGTCGCGAGCAGTACTTC	CASPSDSRREQYF
TRBV19	TRBJ1-6	once	TRBD1	TGTGCCAGTAGTATAGCGGGGCAGGGGGTTTCACCCCTCCACTTT	CASSIAGQGVSPLHF
TRBV7-6	TRBJ1-2	-	TRBD1	TGTGCCAGCAGTCCCGGCGGGACAGGATCCTATGGCTACACCTTC	CASSPGGTGSYGYTF
TRBV27	TRBJ1-2	-	TRBD1	TGTGCCAGCAGTTCCAACCCGACAGGGGGTTTTGGCTACACCTTC	CASSSNPTGGFGYTF
TRBV4-3	TRBJ2-2	-	TRBD1	TGCGCCAGCAGCCAAGTAGTTGGACAGGGGAAAACCGGGGAGCTGTTTTTT	CASSQVVGQGKTGELFF
TRBV20-1	TRBJ2-7	-	-	TGCAGTGCTAGATGGAGTCTAACGGACGAGCAGTACTTC	CSARWSLTDEQYF
TRBV20-1	TRBJ2-5	once	-	TGCAGTGCGGATACACAGGGAGTGGCAGAGACCCAGTACTTC	CSADTQGVAETQYF
TRBV19	TRBJ1-2	few	-	TGTGCCAGTAGGGGGCCGGCAGGGCATGGCTACACCTTC	CASRGPAGHGYTF
TRBV19	TRBJ2-5	once	-	TGTGCCAGTAGTGGTTTTTCGGAGACCCAGTACTTC	CASSGFSETQYF
TRBV11-2	TRBJ2-5	-	-	TGTGCCAGCAGCCCAGGCGGGGTAGGGGTCCCAGAGACCCAGTACTTC	CASSPGGVGVPETQYF
TRBV6-5	TRBJ1-2	-	-	TGTGTCAGCAGTTTTGAGAGTCATGGCTACACCTTC	CVSSFESHGYTF
TRBV12-3/TRBV12-4	TRBJ2-3	-	TRBD2	TGTGCCAGCAGTTGGACTAGCGATACGCAGTATTTT	CASSWTSDTQYF
TRBV6-1	TRBJ2-3	-	TRBD2	TGTGCCATCAGTGAGCCTTCGGGGGGGGCTCAAACAGATACGCAGTATTTT	CAISEPSGGAQTDTQYF
TRBV19	TRBJ1-5	-	-	TGTGCCAGTAGTGTCTCCAGGGAGAGCAATCAGCCCCAGCATTTT	CASSVSRESNQPQHF
TRBV6-5	TRBJ1-1	-	-	TGTGCCAGCAGTTACTGGGACCTTCAGGGGAAGGTTGAAGCTTTCTTT	CASSYWDLQGKVEAFF